The sequence of this T cell receptor (beta chain) was determined in a study of cytomegalovirus exposure and HLA in healthy donors. V was cut by 3 bases and J by 4 bases, with 16 bases left in between. Germline CDR1 reads SGHRS; CDR2 reads YFSETQ. The CDR3 totals 15 residues. The method was immunoSEQ multiplex PCR; TCRdb's version includes in-frame clones alone and lacks a portion of them. The table lists about 330,000 clones, just over 85% of them singletons. V gene TRBV5-1 combines with J gene TRBJ2-5; a weak D match, TRBD1 (6 bases). Sequenced material: PBMCs. This sequence originates from a woman between 18 and 29 years old in good health and CMV-seronegative. The CDR3 is CASSSEGGLTETQYF. DNA of the CDR3: TGCGCCAGCAGCTCGGAAGGGGGTTTAACAGAGACCCAGTACTTC.